A selection of T cell receptor beta chains follows, all from one sample in a study of immune evolution from preneoplasia to lung adenocarcinoma. Here immunoSEQ multiplex PCR was the method, and the copy in TCRdb shows in-frame clones only, minus some. The sample contains roughly 7,900 clones, roughly 78% of which appear only once. Sequenced material: FFPE adjacent normal lung tissue. These receptors were obtained from a person aged 70 to 80 with lung adenocarcinoma. Both conserved end residues are part of each CDR3. D genes are given only for firm matches. Clone size is shown for a subset of rows, as once, few, many or a class of expanded clone.

D	V	size	J	CDR3	DNA
.	TRBV23-1	.	TRBJ2-2	CASSQAPTCGSTNTGELFF	TGCGCCAGCAGTCAAGCGCCTACTTGCGGTTCTACGAACACCGGGGAGCTGTTTTTT
.	TRBV30	.	TRBJ1-3	CAWTRDRAPGNTIYF	TGTGCCTGGACGCGCGACAGAGCCCCGGGAAACACCATATATTTT
.	TRBV6-6	.	TRBJ2-2	CASSPPTGLNTGELFF	TGTGCCAGCAGTCCCCCGACAGGCCTCAACACCGGGGAGCTGTTTTTT
.	TRBV4-1	.	TRBJ2-7	CASSQDFWGAQDEQYF	TGCGCCAGCAGCCAAGATTTTTGGGGGGCTCAGGACGAGCAGTACTTC
TRBD1	TRBV6-5	.	TRBJ1-2	CASRRDRDGGYTF	TGTGCCAGCAGACGGGACAGGGATGGTGGCTACACCTTC
.	TRBV5-1	.	TRBJ2-1	CASSLRGMDYNEQFF	TGCGCCAGCAGCTTAAGAGGGATGGACTACAATGAGCAGTTCTTC
.	TRBV29-1	.	TRBJ2-3	CSVEPGTDTQYF	TGCAGCGTTGAGCCTGGCACAGATACGCAGTATTTT
TRBD2	TRBV19	.	TRBJ2-2	CASSIGGGVTGELFF	TGTGCCAGTAGTATAGGCGGGGGAGTCACCGGGGAGCTGTTTTTT
TRBD2	TRBV14	.	TRBJ2-5	CASSSSPRRLAGGRPETQYF	TGTGCCAGCAGCTCCTCGCCACGTCGACTAGCGGGAGGGCGACCCGAGACCCAGTACTTC
TRBD1	TRBV5-1	.	TRBJ2-2	CASSFGQGLGGELFF	TGCGCCAGCAGCTTCGGACAGGGGCTAGGCGGGGAGCTGTTTTTT
.	TRBV30	once	TRBJ2-3	CAWSVTSDTQYF	TGTGCCTGGAGTGTTACCTCAGATACGCAGTATTTT
TRBD2	TRBV29-1	.	TRBJ2-7	CSGGLAYEQYF	TGCAGCGGAGGACTAGCCTACGAGCAGTACTTC
.	TRBV7-9	once	TRBJ2-6	CASSLLAGANVLTF	TGTGCCAGCAGCTTACTCGCTGGGGCCAACGTCCTGACTTTC
TRBD1	TRBV9	.	TRBJ2-5	CASSVGSGTVRETQYF	TGTGCCAGCAGCGTAGGGTCTGGGACAGTACGAGAGACCCAGTACTTC
TRBD2	TRBV19	.	TRBJ2-3	CASTGTSGSTDTQYF	TGTGCCAGTACGGGGACTAGCGGAAGCACAGATACGCAGTATTTT
TRBD1	TRBV19	medium-sized	TRBJ1-1	CASEIQGANTEAFF	TGTGCCAGCGAGATTCAGGGGGCGAACACTGAAGCTTTCTTT
.	TRBV5-1	.	TRBJ2-2	CASSSQGNTGELFF	TGCGCCAGCAGCTCACAGGGTAACACCGGGGAGCTGTTTTTT
.	TRBV5-8	.	TRBJ2-3	CASSLAPGPTDTQYF	TGTGCCAGCAGCTTGGCACCAGGCCCCACAGATACGCAGTATTTT
.	TRBV27	.	TRBJ2-5	CASSLGTPAVQYF	TGTGCCAGCAGTTTAGGGACCCCCGCTGTCCAGTACTTC
.	TRBV4-2	few	TRBJ1-1	CASSQDKGYVNTEAFF	TGTGCCAGCAGCCAAGACAAGGGGTATGTGAACACTGAAGCTTTCTTT
.	TRBV5-1	once	TRBJ1-2	CASSSTATNYGYTF	TGCGCCAGCAGCTCGACAGCAACTAACTATGGCTACACCTTC
TRBD2	TRBV6-5	few	TRBJ2-1	CASSYDTSGRNEQFF	TGTGCCAGCAGTTACGATACTAGCGGGAGGAACGAGCAGTTCTTC
.	TRBV5-6	.	TRBJ1-1	CASSLWGNTEAFF	TGTGCCAGCAGCTTATGGGGGAACACTGAAGCTTTCTTT
.	TRBV5-1	.	TRBJ2-2	CASSLKTHNTGELFF	TGCGCCAGCAGCTTGAAAACTCATAACACCGGGGAGCTGTTTTTT
.	TRBV30	.	TRBJ1-1	CAWSYRGAEAFF	TGTGCCTGGAGTTATCGGGGGGCTGAAGCTTTCTTT
.	TRBV25-1	.	TRBJ1-1	CASSEWYRQEAFF	TGTGCCAGCAGTGAATGGTACAGGCAAGAAGCTTTCTTT
TRBD2	TRBV11-2	.	TRBJ2-7	CASSPSTSGRAARGEQYF	TGTGCCAGCAGCCCTTCGACTAGCGGGAGGGCCGCGAGGGGCGAGCAGTACTTC
.	TRBV7-9	.	TRBJ1-2	CASSLVGDGYYGYTF	TGTGCCAGCAGCTTAGTTGGGGACGGGTACTATGGCTACACCTTC
.	TRBV30	.	TRBJ2-3	CAWSTGALVGNTQYF	TGTGCCTGGAGTACCGGGGCCCTTGTAGGCAATACGCAGTATTTT
.	TRBV10-3	.	TRBJ2-2	CAISESNRATGELFF	TGTGCCATCAGTGAGTCTAACAGGGCCACCGGGGAGCTGTTTTTT
TRBD2	TRBV7-9	.	TRBJ2-1	CASSFGGGNEQFF	TGTGCCAGCAGCTTTGGGGGAGGGAATGAGCAGTTCTTC
.	TRBV4-1	.	TRBJ1-5	CASSQVLGNQPQHF	TGCGCCAGCAGCCAAGTTTTGGGGAATCAGCCCCAGCATTTT
TRBD1	TRBV4-1	few	TRBJ1-1	CASSRGGGENTEAFF	TGCGCCAGCAGCCGCGGAGGGGGCGAAAACACTGAAGCTTTCTTT
TRBD2	TRBV10-2	.	TRBJ2-7	CASRAGTSGSYEQYF	TGCGCCAGCAGAGCCGGGACTAGCGGCTCCTACGAGCAGTACTTC
.	TRBV9	.	TRBJ1-3	CASSVGAEGGNTIYF	TGTGCCAGCAGCGTAGGTGCTGAGGGAGGAAACACCATATATTTT
.	TRBV7-7	.	TRBJ2-3	CASSRLISTDTQYF	TGTGCCAGCAGCCGCCTGATCAGCACAGATACGCAGTATTTT